A selection of T cell receptor beta chains follows, all from one sample in a study of Ad26.COV2.S vaccination and SARS-CoV-2 variants. Produced via immunoSEQ multiplex PCR; TCRdb's table is partial and in-frame only. The sample carries over 350,000 clones, 70% to 90% recorded once. Sequences were derived from peripheral blood, sampled in a trial of Ad26.COV2.S vaccine versus placebo. These receptors came from a person aged 18-65 years who received the Ad26.COV2.S COVID-19 vaccine or a placebo. Both conserved end residues are part of each CDR3. A D gene is named only where the DNA matches it firmly.

v_gene	j_gene	d_gene	CDR3aa	CDR3nt
TRBV5-6	TRBJ2-5	.	CASSLGQLETQYF	TGTGCCAGCAGCCTCGGACAGCTCGAGACCCAGTACTTC
TRBV6-1	TRBJ1-4	.	CASSEVARPNGQEKLFF	TGTGCCAGCAGTGAAGTCGCCCGGCCTAACGGGCAGGAAAAACTGTTTTTT
TRBV7-8	TRBJ2-7	.	CASSFLKDEQYF	TGTGCCAGCAGCTTTCTAAAGGACGAGCAGTACTTC
TRBV27	TRBJ1-1	.	CASSFAQGGLMNTEAFF	TGTGCCAGCAGTTTCGCGCAGGGAGGGTTAATGAACACTGAAGCTTTCTTT
TRBV6-5	TRBJ1-5	TRBD1	CASTADRLNQPQHF	TGTGCCAGCACCGCGGACAGGCTCAATCAGCCCCAGCATTTT
TRBV4-3	TRBJ1-2	.	CASSPSQGRDISGYTF	TGCGCCAGCAGCCCCAGCCAAGGGAGGGACATTAGTGGCTACACCTTC
TRBV6-5	TRBJ1-2	.	CASSGNRMRYTF	TGTGCCAGTTCCGGGAACAGGATGCGCTACACCTTC
TRBV12-3/TRBV12-4	TRBJ2-1	.	CASSPSGHNEQFF	TGTGCCAGCAGCCCCTCAGGGCACAATGAGCAGTTCTTC
TRBV9	TRBJ2-7	.	CASSVGSDLLLWEQYF	TGTGCCAGCAGCGTAGGGTCAGATCTACTACTCTGGGAGCAGTACTTC
TRBV6-1	TRBJ1-4	.	CASSDVATNEKLFF	TGTGCCAGCAGTGACGTTGCAACTAATGAAAAACTGTTTTTT
TRBV19	TRBJ1-1	TRBD1	CASNQGVPRTEAFF	TGTGCCAGTAATCAGGGGGTGCCTCGGACTGAAGCTTTCTTT
TRBV3-1/TRBV3-2	TRBJ2-2	.	CASSRQWGDTGELFF	TGTGCCAGCAGCCGTCAGTGGGGAGACACCGGGGAGCTGTTTTTT
TRBV6-5	TRBJ2-4	TRBD1	CASSKLKGQGEYF	TGTGCCAGCAGTAAACTTAAGGGACAGGGAGAGTACTTC
TRBV3-1/TRBV3-2	TRBJ1-3	.	CASSTDSSGNTIYF	TGTGCCAGCAGCACCGACAGCTCTGGAAACACCATATATTTT
TRBV5-6	TRBJ2-1	.	CASSGGVFGNEQFF	TGTGCCAGCTCGGGGGGCGTATTTGGTAATGAGCAGTTCTTC